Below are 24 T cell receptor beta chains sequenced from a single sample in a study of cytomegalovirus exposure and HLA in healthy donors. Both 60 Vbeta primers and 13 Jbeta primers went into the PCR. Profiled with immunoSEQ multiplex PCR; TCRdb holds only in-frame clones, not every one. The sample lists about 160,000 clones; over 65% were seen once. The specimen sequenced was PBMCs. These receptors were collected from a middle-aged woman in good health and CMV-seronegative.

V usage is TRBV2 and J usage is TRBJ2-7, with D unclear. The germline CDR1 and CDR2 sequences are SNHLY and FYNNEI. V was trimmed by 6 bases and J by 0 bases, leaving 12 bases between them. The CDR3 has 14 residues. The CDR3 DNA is TGTGCCAGCAGGCCCACTATAACCTCCTACGAGCAGTACTTC. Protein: CASRPTITSYEQYF.

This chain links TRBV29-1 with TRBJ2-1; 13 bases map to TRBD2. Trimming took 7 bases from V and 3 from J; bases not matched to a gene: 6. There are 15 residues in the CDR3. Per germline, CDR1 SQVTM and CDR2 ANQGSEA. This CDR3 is CSGRGLAGVYNEQFF. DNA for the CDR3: TGCAGCGGCAGAGGACTAGCGGGGGTCTACAATGAGCAGTTCTTC.

CDR3 DNA: TGCAGCGTTGGAAAAGGGGCTATTCGGTACGAGCAGTACTTC. It is translated as CSVGKGAIRYEQYF. The rearrangement uses TRBV29-1 and TRBJ2-7, with D possibly being TRBD1 (5 bases). V was trimmed by 4 bases and J by 4 bases, leaving 17 bases between them. Germline V gives CDR1 SQVTM, CDR2 ANQGSEA. This CDR3 has 14 residues.

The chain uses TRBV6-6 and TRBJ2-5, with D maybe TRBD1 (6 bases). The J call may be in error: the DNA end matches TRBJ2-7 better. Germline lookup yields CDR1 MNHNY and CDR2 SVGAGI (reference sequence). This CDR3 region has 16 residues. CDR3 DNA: TGTGCCAGCAGCAAAGGGTTCCACAGGGAGACCTACGAGCAGTACTTC. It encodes CASSKGFHRETYEQYF.

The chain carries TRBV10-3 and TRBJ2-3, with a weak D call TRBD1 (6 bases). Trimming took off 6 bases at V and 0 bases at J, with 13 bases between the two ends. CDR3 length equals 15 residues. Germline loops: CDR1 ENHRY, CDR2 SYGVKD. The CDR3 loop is CAISKQGDSTDTQYF. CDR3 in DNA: TGTGCCATCAGCAAACAGGGAGATAGCACAGATACGCAGTATTTT.

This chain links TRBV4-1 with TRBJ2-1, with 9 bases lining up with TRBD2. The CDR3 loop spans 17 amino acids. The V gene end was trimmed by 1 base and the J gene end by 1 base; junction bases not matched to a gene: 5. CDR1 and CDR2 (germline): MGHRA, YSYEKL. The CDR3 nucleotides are TGCGCCAGCAGCCAAGTCGCAGCGGGGGGATCCTACAATGAGCAGTTCTTC. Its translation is CASSQVAAGGSYNEQFF.

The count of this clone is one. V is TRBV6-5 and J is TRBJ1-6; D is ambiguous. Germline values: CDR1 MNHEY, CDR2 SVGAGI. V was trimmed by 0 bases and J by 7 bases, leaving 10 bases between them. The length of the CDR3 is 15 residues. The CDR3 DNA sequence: TGTGCCAGCAGTTACTCTATTTTACAAAATTCACCCCTCCACTTT. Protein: CASSYSILQNSPLHF.

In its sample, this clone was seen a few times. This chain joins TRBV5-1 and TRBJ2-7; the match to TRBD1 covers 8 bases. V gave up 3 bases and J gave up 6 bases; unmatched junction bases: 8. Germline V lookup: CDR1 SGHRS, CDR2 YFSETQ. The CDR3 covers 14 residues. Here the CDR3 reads CASSSSLGQGEQYF. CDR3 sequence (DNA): TGCGCCAGCAGCTCGAGCCTCGGACAGGGCGAGCAGTACTTC. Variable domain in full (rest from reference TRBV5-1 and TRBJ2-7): KAGVTQTPRYLIKTRGQQVTLSCSPISGHRSVSWYQQTPGQGLQFLFEYFSETQRNKGNFPGRFSGRQFSNSRSEMNVSTLELGDSALYLCASSSSLGQGEQYFGPGTRLTVT.

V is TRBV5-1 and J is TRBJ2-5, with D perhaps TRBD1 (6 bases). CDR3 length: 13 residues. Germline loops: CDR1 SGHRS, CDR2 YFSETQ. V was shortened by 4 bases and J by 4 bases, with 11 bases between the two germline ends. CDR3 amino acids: CASSGQGRETQYF. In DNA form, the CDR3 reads TGCGCCAGCAGCGGGCAGGGGCGAGAGACCCAGTACTTC.

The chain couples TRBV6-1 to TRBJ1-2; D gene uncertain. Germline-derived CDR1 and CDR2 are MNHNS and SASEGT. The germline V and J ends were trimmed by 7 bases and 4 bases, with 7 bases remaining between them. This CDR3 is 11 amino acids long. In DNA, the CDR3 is TGTGCCAGCACGGGGTTCTATGGCTACACCTTC. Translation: CASTGFYGYTF.

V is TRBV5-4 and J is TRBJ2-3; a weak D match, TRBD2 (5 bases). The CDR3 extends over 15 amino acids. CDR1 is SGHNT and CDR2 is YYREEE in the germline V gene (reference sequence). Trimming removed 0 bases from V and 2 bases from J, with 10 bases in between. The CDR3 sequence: CASSLAGEHTDTQYF. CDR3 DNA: TGTGCCAGCAGCTTGGCTGGGGAGCACACAGATACGCAGTATTTT.

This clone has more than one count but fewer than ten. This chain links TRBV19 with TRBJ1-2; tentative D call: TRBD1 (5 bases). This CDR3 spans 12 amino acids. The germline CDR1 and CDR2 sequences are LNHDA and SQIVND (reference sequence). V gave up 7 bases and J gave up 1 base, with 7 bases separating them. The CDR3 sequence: CASMTVNYGYTF. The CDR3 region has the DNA TGTGCCAGTATGACAGTTAACTATGGCTACACCTTC.

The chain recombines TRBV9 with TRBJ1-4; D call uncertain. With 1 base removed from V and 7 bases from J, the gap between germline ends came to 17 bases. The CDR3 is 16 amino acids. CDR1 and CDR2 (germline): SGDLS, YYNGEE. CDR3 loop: CASSVPGVPRGEKLFF. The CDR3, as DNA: TGTGCCAGCAGCGTACCCGGCGTGCCTCGGGGTGAAAAACTGTTTTTT.

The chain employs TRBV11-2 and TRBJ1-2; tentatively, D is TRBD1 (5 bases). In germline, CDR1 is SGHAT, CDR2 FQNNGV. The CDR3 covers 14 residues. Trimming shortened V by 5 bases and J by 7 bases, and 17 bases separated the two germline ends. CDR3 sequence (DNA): TGTGCCAGCAGCGCCCTGCGGGGACCTCCTGGCTACACCTTC. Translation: CASSALRGPPGYTF.

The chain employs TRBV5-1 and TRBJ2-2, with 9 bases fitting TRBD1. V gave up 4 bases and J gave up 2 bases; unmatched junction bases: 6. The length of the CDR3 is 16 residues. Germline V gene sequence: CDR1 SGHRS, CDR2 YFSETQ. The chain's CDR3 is CASSAGQGTNTGELFF. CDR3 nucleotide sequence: TGCGCCAGCAGCGCCGGACAGGGGACAAACACCGGGGAGCTGTTTTTT. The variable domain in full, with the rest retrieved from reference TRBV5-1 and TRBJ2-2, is KAGVTQTPRYLIKTRGQQVTLSCSPISGHRSVSWYQQTPGQGLQFLFEYFSETQRNKGNFPGRFSGRQFSNSRSEMNVSTLELGDSALYLCASSAGQGTNTGELFFGEGSRLTVL.

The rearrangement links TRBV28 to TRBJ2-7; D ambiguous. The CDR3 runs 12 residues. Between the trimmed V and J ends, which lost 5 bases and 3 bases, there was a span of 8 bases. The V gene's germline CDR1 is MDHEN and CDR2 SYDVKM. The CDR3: CASSGGRYEQYF. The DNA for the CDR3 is TGTGCCAGCAGTGGCGGTCGCTACGAGCAGTACTTC. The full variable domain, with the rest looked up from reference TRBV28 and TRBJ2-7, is DVKVTQSSRYLVKRTGEKVFLECVQDMDHENMFWYRQDPGLGLRLIYFSYDVKMKEKGDIPEGYSVSREKKERFSLILESASTNQTSMYLCASSGGRYEQYFGPGTRLTVT.

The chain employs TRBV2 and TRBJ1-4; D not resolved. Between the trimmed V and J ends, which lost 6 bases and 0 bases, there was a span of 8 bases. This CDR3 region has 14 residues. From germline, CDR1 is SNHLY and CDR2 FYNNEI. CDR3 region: CASRFSATNEKLFF. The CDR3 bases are TGTGCCAGCAGGTTCAGTGCAACTAATGAAAAACTGTTTTTT.

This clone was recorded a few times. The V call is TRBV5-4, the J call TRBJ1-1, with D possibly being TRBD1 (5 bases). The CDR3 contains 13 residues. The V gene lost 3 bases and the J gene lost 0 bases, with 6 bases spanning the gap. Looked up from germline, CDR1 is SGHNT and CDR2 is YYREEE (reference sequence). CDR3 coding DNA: TGTGCCAGCAGCTCGACAGTGAACACTGAAGCTTTCTTT. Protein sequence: CASSSTVNTEAFF.

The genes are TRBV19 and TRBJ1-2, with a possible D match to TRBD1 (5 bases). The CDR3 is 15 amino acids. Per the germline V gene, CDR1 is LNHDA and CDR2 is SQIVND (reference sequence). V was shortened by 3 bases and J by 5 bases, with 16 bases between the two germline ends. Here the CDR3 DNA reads TGTGCCAGTAGTATTCAGGGAGGCGGACGTTATGGCTACACCTTC. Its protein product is CASSIQGGGRYGYTF.

CDR3 nucleotides: TGCAGCGTGGGGACAGCGGCGGGGGAAAAACTGTTTTTT. It specifies CSVGTAAGEKLFF. The chain combines TRBV29-1 with TRBJ1-4; 7 bases are shared with TRBD1. The J segment lost 8 bases and the V segment lost 6 bases, leaving 9 bases of the junction unmatched. In germline, CDR1 is SQVTM, CDR2 ANQGSEA. CDR3 length: 13 residues.

The CDR3 DNA is TGCGCCAGCAGCGGGGGATTCGGCGGGGTTAGCACAGATACGCAGTATTTT. It codes for CASSGGFGGVSTDTQYF. V and J are TRBV5-1 and TRBJ2-3; TRBD2 might be the D (6 bases). Germline values: CDR1 SGHRS, CDR2 YFSETQ. The length of the CDR3 is 17 residues. Trimming removed 4 bases at V and 0 bases at J, with 18 bases between.

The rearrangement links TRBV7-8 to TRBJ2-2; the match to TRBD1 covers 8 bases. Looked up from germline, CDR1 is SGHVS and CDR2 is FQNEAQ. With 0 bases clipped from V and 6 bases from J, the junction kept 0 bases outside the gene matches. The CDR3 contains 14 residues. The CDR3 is CASSLAQGAGELFF. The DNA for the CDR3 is TGTGCCAGCAGCTTAGCACAGGGGGCCGGGGAGCTGTTTTTT.

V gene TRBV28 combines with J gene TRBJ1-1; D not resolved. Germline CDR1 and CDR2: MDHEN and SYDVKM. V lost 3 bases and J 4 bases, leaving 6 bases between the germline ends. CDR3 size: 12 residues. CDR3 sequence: CASSFPRTEAFF. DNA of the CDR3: TGTGCCAGCAGTTTCCCCCGCACTGAAGCTTTCTTT.

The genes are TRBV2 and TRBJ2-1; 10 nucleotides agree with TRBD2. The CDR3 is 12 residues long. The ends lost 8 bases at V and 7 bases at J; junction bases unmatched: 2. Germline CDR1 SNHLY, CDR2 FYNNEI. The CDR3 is CASASGGNEQFF. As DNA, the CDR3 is TGTGCCAGCGCTAGCGGGGGAAATGAGCAGTTCTTC.